The 21 T cell receptor beta chains presented below share a single source sample, sequenced in a study of regulatory T cells in long-lasting Graves disease. This sample's time point: persistent/refractory GD, antithyroid drugs over 5 years with positive TRAb. Following extraction of RNA from PBMCs, that RNA was used to make the TCR library. To make TCR beta libraries, researchers used iRepertoire HTBI primers and Arm-PCR of CDR3 regions. A single record per CDR3 protein comes from TCRdb applying MiXCR to the multiplex PCR reads. The sample carries a few hundred thousand distinct CDR3 sequences, 23% recorded once. Sequences were derived from peripheral blood mononuclear cells (PBMCs), sampled when the disease was refractory, from a patient treated with antithyroid drugs. The receptors derive from a woman aged 40 to 50 with Graves disease.

This clonotype was observed many times. The chain couples TRBV6-1 to TRBJ1-5; no reliable D call. Germline V gene lookup returns CDR1 MNHNS and CDR2 SASEGT. V dropped 6 bases and J dropped 3 bases, with 12 bases sitting between them. There are 14 residues in the CDR3. The CDR3 DNA follows: TGTGCCAGCAGCCTTGGACGTACCAATCAGCCCCAGCATTTT. Translation: CASSLGRTNQPQHF.

This clonotype was seen ten or more times. This chain joins TRBV25-1 and TRBJ2-7; 8 bases line up with TRBD2. CDR3 length: 14 residues. V shed 5 bases, J shed 2 bases, and the junction held 5 bases outside the gene matches. CDR1 MGHDK and CDR2 SYGVNS come from the germline V gene. CDR3: CASSSGRPPYEQYF. For the CDR3, the DNA is TGTGCCAGCAGTAGCGGGAGACCACCCTACGAGCAGTACTTC.

This clonotype was picked up a small number of times. The genes are TRBV9 and TRBJ2-7, with 9 bases that match TRBD1. Trimming cost V 0 bases and J 2 bases; bases outside gene matches: 6. CDR1 and CDR2 from the germline V gene are SGDLS and YYNGEE. This CDR3 has 16 residues. Here the CDR3 DNA reads TGTGCCAGCAGCGTAGCCCCCGGGACAGGGACCTACGAGCAGTACTTC. Translation: CASSVAPGTGTYEQYF.

There are a few counts of this clonotype. The genes are TRBV6-5 and TRBJ1-4, with D possibly TRBD1 on 5 matching bases. Germline CDR1 is MNHEY and CDR2 is SVGAGI. This CDR3 region has 14 residues. V was clipped by 2 bases and J by 8 bases, with 12 bases between them. The CDR3 region is CASSYTAGREKLFF. For the CDR3, the DNA is TGTGCCAGCAGTTACACGGCAGGGAGAGAAAAACTGTTTTTT.

The V and J genes are TRBV19 and TRBJ2-2; TRBD1 matches at 7 bases. The V gene's germline CDR1 is LNHDA and CDR2 SQIVND (reference sequence). This CDR3 spans 14 amino acids. Trimming removed 8 bases from V and 4 bases from J; junction bases left unmatched: 7. The DNA of the CDR3 is TGTGCCAGTCGACCGGGACAGCGCACCGGGGAGCTGTTTTTT. It encodes CASRPGQRTGELFF. Filled out from reference TRBV19 and TRBJ2-2, the complete variable domain reads DGGITQSPKYLFRKEGQNVTLSCEQNLNHDAMYWYRQDPGQGLRLIYYSQIVNDFQKGDIAEGYSVSREKKESFPLTVTSAQKNPTAFYLCASRPGQRTGELFFGEGSRLTVL.

This clonotype was seen a single time. A read error is likely here: a far larger clone is one base away. This sequence joins TRBV2 and TRBJ2-7; D gene unclear. The germline V and J ends were trimmed by 4 bases and 3 bases, with 10 bases remaining between them. The CDR3 consists of 13 residues. The germline gives CDR1 SNHLY, CDR2 FYNNEI. CDR3 in amino acids: CASSGASGYEQYF. CDR3 coding DNA: TGTGCCAGCAGTGGGGCGAGTGGCTACGAGCAGTACTTC.

This clonotype has ten or more counts. V usage is TRBV6-1 and J usage is TRBJ2-5; 7 bases map to TRBD1. The germline CDR1 and CDR2 sequences are MNHNS and SASEGT. The CDR3 is 13 residues long. The V segment lost 7 bases and the J segment 5 bases; nucleotides outside the gene matches: 7. The CDR3, as DNA: TGTGCCAGCATCCGGGACAGTGGGGAGACCCAGTACTTC. Protein product: CASIRDSGETQYF.

The CDR3 loop reads CASSASGTYNEQFF. The CDR3, as DNA: TGTGCCAGCAGTGCTAGCGGGACCTACAATGAGCAGTTCTTC. The chain employs TRBV25-1 and TRBJ2-1, with 9 bases fitting TRBD2. The CDR3 covers 14 residues. Germline CDR1 reads MGHDK; CDR2 reads SYGVNS. V lost 4 bases, J lost 2 bases, and 0 bases stayed unmatched. Based on the CDR3 plus reference TRBV25-1 and TRBJ2-1, the full variable domain is EADIYQTPRYLVIGTGKKITLECSQTMGHDKMYWYQQDPGMELHLIHYSYGVNSTEKGDLSSESTVSRIRTEHFPLTLESARPSHTSQYLCASSASGTYNEQFFGPGTRLTVL.

This clonotype has ten or more counts. The CDR3: CASTTSGRFGLLNTEAFF. In nucleotides, the CDR3 is TGTGCCAGCACCACATCGGGGCGCTTCGGGCTCCTGAACACTGAAGCTTTCTTT. The chain is built from TRBV28 and TRBJ1-1, with D possibly being TRBD1 (5 bases). This CDR3 has 18 amino acids. Germline V gene data show CDR1 as MDHEN and CDR2 as SYDVKM. The germline V and J ends were trimmed by 7 bases and 0 bases, with 24 bases remaining between them.

This clonotype has more than one count but fewer than ten. The chain recombines TRBV20-1 with TRBJ2-7, with TRBD2 matching 9 bases. V was clipped by 5 bases and J by 2 bases; unmatched bases: 16. This CDR3 is 17 amino acids long. CDR1 is DFQATT and CDR2 is SNEGSKA in the germline V gene (reference sequence). Written as DNA, the CDR3 is TGCAGTGCTCCCCAGCGGGAGGCGACACAACTAACCTACGAGCAGTACTTC. It specifies CSAPQREATQLTYEQYF.

As for this clonotype: A read error may account for a junction end that differs from germline. The V gene is TRBV4-1, the J gene TRBJ2-7; D is undetermined. This CDR3 has 15 residues. Germline V gene lookup returns CDR1 MGHRA and CDR2 YSYEKL. The CDR3 spells CASSQPQTQIYEQCF. In DNA form, the CDR3 reads TGCGCCAGCAGCCAGCCGCAGACCCAAATTTACGAGCAGTGCTTC.

CDR3 region: CASGHRGSNEKLFF. CDR3 coding DNA: TGTGCCAGCGGACACAGGGGGTCTAATGAAAAACTGTTTTTT. The gene calls are TRBV6-2 or TRBV6-3 and TRBJ1-4; TRBD1 matches 8 bases. Germline values: CDR1 MNHEY, CDR2 SVGEGT. This CDR3 region has 14 residues. V was clipped by 8 bases and J by 3 bases; unmatched bases: 5.

This clonotype was recorded a few times. The CDR3 sequence is CASARGQQETQYF. CDR3 coding DNA: TGTGCTAGTGCCCGGGGACAGCAAGAGACCCAGTACTTC. This chain joins TRBV12-5 and TRBJ2-5; 7 bases agree with TRBD1. Germline CDR1 reads LGHNT; CDR2 reads FRNRAP. Losses at the gene ends were 7 bases for V and 2 bases for J; bases not matched to a gene: 4. CDR3 length: 13 residues.

The chain uses TRBV10-3 and TRBJ1-1; D unresolved. This CDR3 has 12 residues. The germline V gene encodes CDR1 ENHRY and CDR2 SYGVKD. V lost 6 bases and J 1 base, leaving 6 bases between the germline ends. This CDR3 is CAIRGSNTEAFF. The CDR3 region has the DNA TGTGCCATCAGGGGTTCGAACACTGAAGCTTTCTTT.

The genes are TRBV12-3 or TRBV12-4 and TRBJ1-5; TRBD1 might be the D (5 bases). Between the trimmed V and J ends, which lost 7 bases and 4 bases, there was a span of 23 bases. The CDR3 loop spans 17 amino acids. The CDR3 sequence: CASTPWRSGVGNQPQHF. As DNA, the CDR3 is TGTGCCAGCACCCCGTGGCGTTCGGGGGTGGGGAATCAGCCCCAGCATTTT.

V is TRBV13 and J is TRBJ2-6, with D possibly matching TRBD2 (6 bases). The germline gives CDR1 PRHDT, CDR2 FYEKMQ (reference sequence). The V end was cut by 4 bases, the J end by 1 base, with 8 bases between. CDR3 length: 15 amino acids. CDR3 nucleotides: TGTGCCAGCAGCTATGGAGGGTCTGGGGCCAACGTCCTGACTTTC. Translation gives CASSYGGSGANVLTF.

This clonotype was counted between two and nine times. The J gene is TRBJ2-7, the V gene TRBV24-1; perhaps TRBD1 as D (6 bases). Trimming removed 4 bases from V and 0 bases from J, with 6 bases in between. Germline assignment: CDR1 KGHDR and CDR2 SFDVKD. The CDR3 is made up of 13 amino acids. The CDR3 sequence is CATSEGHSYEQYF. The CDR3 DNA sequence: TGTGCCACCAGTGAGGGACACTCCTACGAGCAGTACTTC.

This clonotype showed up just a few times. V usage is TRBV20-1 and J usage is TRBJ1-1; TRBD1 aligns across 9 bases. The V and J ends lost 4 bases and 4 bases, in that order; junction bases with no gene match: 19. From germline, CDR1 is DFQATT and CDR2 SNEGSKA (reference sequence). CDR3 length: 18 residues. CDR3 in DNA: TGCAGTGCTACCCGAGGACAGGGGATAGAAGCCAGGGGCACTGAAGCTTTCTTT. Amino acid sequence: CSATRGQGIEARGTEAFF.

This chain uses TRBV30 with TRBJ2-7; 9 positions agree with TRBD1. Germline V gene data show CDR1 as GTSNPN and CDR2 as SVGIG (reference sequence). The CDR3 has 14 amino acids. Losses at the gene ends were 2 bases for V and 1 base for J; bases not matched to a gene: 3. CDR3 residues: CAWSWDRASYEQYF. The CDR3 DNA reads TGTGCCTGGAGTTGGGACAGGGCTTCCTACGAGCAGTACTTC.

As for this clonotype: A much bigger clone sits one base away, suggesting this may be a read error. V is TRBV27 and J is TRBJ1-1, with D perhaps TRBD1 (6 bases). Germline lookup yields CDR1 MNHEY and CDR2 SMNVEV (reference sequence). V lost 7 bases and J 0 bases, leaving 18 bases between the germline ends. The CDR3 consists of 16 residues. As DNA, the CDR3 is TGTGCCAGCAATTCCGCGGACAGCCTTATGAACACTGAAGCTTTCTTT. Amino acids: CASNSADSLMNTEAFF.

In this sample, this clonotype turned up a few times. This chain joins TRBV6-2 or TRBV6-3 and TRBJ2-6, with TRBD1 matching 8 bases. The CDR3 has 19 residues. The V gene's germline CDR1 is MNHEY and CDR2 SVGEGT. J gave up 0 bases and V 3 bases, and 10 bases lay outside the gene matches. In DNA, the CDR3 is TGTGCCAGCAGTTATGCGTCAGGGGGCGTTTACTCTGGGGCCAACGTCCTGACTTTC. Translated, it gives CASSYASGGVYSGANVLTF.